Included here is one TCR beta chain sequence, with context. This clone was seen just once. Its antigen is not yet known. No clone much larger than this one lies a single base away; base qualities are absent. Another Seattle source contributed samples from volunteer blood donors who had recovered from COVID-19. Collaborating institutions collected whole blood in K2EDTA tubes following their own protocols. For TCRbeta analysis, collaborator samples were shipped as frozen whole blood, as isolated PBMCs, or as DNA extracted from either sample type. This specimen belongs to a study of blood T cell repertoires in COVID-19 (dated by TCRdb to about 2020). For the wider study: Collaborator samples came from the United States, Italy and Spain and covered acute and convalescent phases of COVID-19. The repertoires were released in a freely available public database intended as a resource for research on the immune response to SARS-CoV-2. HLA class I and class II types, where available, came from metadata supplied by the sample provider rather than from assay-based typing. The samples were drawn from two sources: the first 160 participants of the ongoing ImmuneRACE study, and 1,254 subjects contributed by 6 global collaborators. The material from the prospective study consisted of cDNA or gDNA derived from T cells, B-cell-depleted T cells, or PBMCs. Nearly every sample came with metadata listing a de-identified subject ID, COVID-19 status, age in years and sex. The dataset comprised deeply sampled blood TCRbeta repertoires from subjects exposed to, actively infected with, or recovered from COVID-19. Paper-wide results and their limitations: How much clinical and demographic metadata was included differed by source and by participant, and the metadata was provided uncurated.

The germline V end is reduced by 6 bases and the J end by 5 bases; junction bases left unmatched: 5. CDR1 and CDR2 are read off the germline V gene as SQVTM and ANQGSEA. From the cysteine up to the phenylalanine, the CDR3 has a length of 13 residues. The DNA shown is the 39-base CDR3, in frame from base 1. TCRbeta CDR3 regions were amplified from genomic DNA using the immunoSEQ Assay, a bias-controlled multiplex PCR. The authors processed their data as follows. Nucleated cell counts per sample were estimated from amplification of reference gene primers within the assay. To quantify the absolute abundance of each unique TCRbeta CDR3 rearrangement, sequence reads were collapsed and filtered. Productive Simpson clonality was computed per sample as the square root of Simpson's diversity index over productive rearrangements. The source is immuneACCESS, and TCRdb retained only in-frame sequences with V and J called. Part of the clones is not carried over; for the studies checked, unresolved V genes explain less than half of this, and the remainder is unexplained. The DNA gave D and trimming, while V, J and clone size come from that table. Across this sample there are hundreds of thousands of clones, with approximately 88% seen only once. Of the sample, more than 6.5% falls within the top ten clones.

The sequence derives from a woman aged 25 to 39 who had recovered from COVID-19. The chain uses TRBV29-1 and TRBJ1-2, and 11 junction bases match TRBD1. Specimen: peripheral blood. The nucleotides are TGCAGCGTGGACGGGACAGGGGGTTATGGCTACACCTTC. Its translation reads: CSVDGTGGYGYTF.